Listed below are T cell receptor beta chains from one sample, sequenced in a study of cytomegalovirus exposure and HLA in healthy donors. TCRdb's table, derived via immunoSEQ multiplex PCR, lists solely in-frame clones and lacks some. The profile shows 200,000 to 300,000 clones, approximately 84% of them singletons. The sample comprised PBMCs. Source of these receptors: a woman aged 40 to 50 in good health and CMV-seropositive. CDR3s include the opening cysteine and the closing phenylalanine or tryptophan. A D gene is named only where the DNA matches it firmly.

V: TRBV4-2; J: TRBJ2-5; D: NA; DNA: TGTGCCAGCAGCCAAGGAAGCTGGGAGACCCAGTACTTC; CDR3: CASSQGSWETQYF
V: TRBV5-4; J: TRBJ2-7; D: NA; DNA: TGTGCCAGCAGCCACGCCCGGGCCTACGAGCAGTACTTC; CDR3: CASSHARAYEQYF
V: TRBV6-1; J: TRBJ2-4; D: NA; DNA: TGTGCCAGCCTACAGGGTGCCAAAAACATTCAGTACTTC; CDR3: CASLQGAKNIQYF
V: TRBV28; J: TRBJ2-7; D: TRBD2; DNA: TGTGCCAGCAGTTTACCTCGGGGGGGACGGGAGCAGTACTTC; CDR3: CASSLPRGGREQYF
V: TRBV7-6; J: TRBJ2-3; D: TRBD2; DNA: TGTGCCAGCAGCTTTTCCCCGTCGGGACTACGTACAGATACGCAGTATTTT; CDR3: CASSFSPSGLRTDTQYF
V: TRBV20-1; J: TRBJ1-1; D: NA; DNA: TGCAGTGCTAGACATAGCACTGAAGCTTTCTTT; CDR3: CSARHSTEAFF
V: TRBV6-1; J: TRBJ1-2; D: TRBD1; DNA: TGTGCCAGCAGTGAAGCGTACCCGACAGGGGCGGGAGGCTACACCTTC; CDR3: CASSEAYPTGAGGYTF
V: TRBV5-4; J: TRBJ2-1; D: NA; DNA: TGTGCCAGCAGCCCTCCACAGAGCTCCTACAATGAGCAGTTCTTC; CDR3: CASSPPQSSYNEQFF
V: TRBV7-2; J: TRBJ2-1; D: TRBD2; DNA: TGTGCCAGCAGCTCTAGCGGGAGGGCAGAGGAGCAGTTCTTC; CDR3: CASSSSGRAEEQFF
V: TRBV6-1; J: TRBJ1-5; D: NA; DNA: TGTGCCAGCAGTGAACTTCGTCGGAGCAATCAGCCCCAGCATTTT; CDR3: CASSELRRSNQPQHF
V: TRBV7-9; J: TRBJ2-7; D: NA; DNA: TGTTCCAGCAGCTTAGCTGCCCAGGGGCCCTACGAGCAGTACTTC; CDR3: CSSSLAAQGPYEQYF
V: TRBV5-1; J: TRBJ2-7; D: TRBD2; DNA: TGCGCCAGCAGCTTGTATAAGGCTAGCGGGGCTTCCTACGAGCAGTACTTC; CDR3: CASSLYKASGASYEQYF